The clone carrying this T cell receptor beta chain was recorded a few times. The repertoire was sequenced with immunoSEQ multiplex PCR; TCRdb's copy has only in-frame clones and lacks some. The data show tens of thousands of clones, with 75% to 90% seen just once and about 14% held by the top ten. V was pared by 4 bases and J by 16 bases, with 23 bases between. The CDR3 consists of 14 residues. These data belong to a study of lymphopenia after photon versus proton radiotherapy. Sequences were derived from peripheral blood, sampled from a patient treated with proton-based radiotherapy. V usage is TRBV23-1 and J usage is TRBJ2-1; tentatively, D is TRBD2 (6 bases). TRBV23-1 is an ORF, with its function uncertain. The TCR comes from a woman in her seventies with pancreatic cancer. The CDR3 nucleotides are TGCGCCAGCAGTCCCGTGTGCGATAGCGGATACCGATTCTTC. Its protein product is CASSPVCDSGYRFF.